The T cell receptor (beta chain) described here comes from a study of cytomegalovirus exposure and HLA in healthy donors (dated by TCRdb to about 2017). For the study in its entirety: An earlier analysis of some 550 of the donors reported 250 to 300 Gb of sequence data and more than 90 million unique TCR beta sequences from 150 million to 200 million T cells. Around 330 gigabases of sequencing data and around 85 million unique TCR sequences made up an early release that covered roughly 670 HLA-typed donors. The genetic ancestry cluster associated with self-reported Caucasian donors included roughly four fifths of the roughly 380 genotyped donors. The study aimed to test whether cataloging public T cell receptors could reveal signatures of past pathogen exposure. The T cell repertoires of several hundred subjects were profiled by immunosequencing and related to cytomegalovirus serostatus. In addition to the first cohort of approximately 670 subjects, a separate validation cohort of 120 different subjects was used. High-throughput TCR immunosequencing, statistical association of individual TCRs with disease status, and machine learning were combined to predict cytomegalovirus infection status. To study patterns of TCR occurrence, a later analysis re-analyzed previously published TCR beta repertoires from around 670 donors and added high-resolution HLA genotyping. Rather than drawing on any new phenotypic data, the later analysis identified candidate immune exposures from TCR beta sequences and the way those sequences occurred across donors. An earlier analysis of around 540 of the donors applied high-throughput TCR beta sequencing to assess whether each TCR beta V gene segment acted as functional or pseudogenic. Donor age, sex, ethnicity and CMV serostatus were compiled alongside the repertoire data. Genome-wide SNP genotypes for about 65% of the roughly 700 donors were used in a later genetic analysis, which treated that subset as a discovery cohort. Every discovery cohort repertoire had been produced on one sequencing platform. Class I and class II HLA loci were covered by the typing at four-digit resolution. Typing coverage differed by locus: A, B, C, DRB1 and DQB1 were typed in about 629-640 donors, DQA1 in 522, DPA1 in approximately 600, and DPB1 in just under 490. Several DR-DQ haplotypes were handled as single units for association and clustering because linkage in the cohort was strong. Among about 390 genotyped donors of the cohort, an average of about 240,000 unique TCR beta nucleotide sequences were sequenced per donor, roughly 20% of them non-productive. Summary of the overall study and its limitations: Because counts were too low, roughly 17 rarely observed V segments, including chromosome 9 orphons, were left out of the earlier analysis of 587 of the donors. While some public TCRs were present in many individuals, most TCR sequences turned up only very rarely across donors. A later analysis found that TCR association rates varied across HLA loci, with DRB1 alleles showing the most associated TCRs and HLA-C alleles the fewest. Roughly uniform sequencing depth across donors was assumed in presence/absence analyses, although this assumption may not hold. A later analysis found that HLA-associated TCR beta chains were more clonally expanded and had lower generation probabilities than equally common non-associated chains. Some IMGT-functional V segments, including TRBV6-2 and TRBV6-3, could not be distinguished by the 87-base-pair reads and were therefore excluded. The sequencing pipeline was judged likely to have produced a cluster of highly shared sequence variants as a technical artifact. In a later genetic analysis, fewer N-insertions in productive TCRs were reported among donors in an Asian-associated ancestry cluster than the roughly 700-donor mean. A later analysis associated approximately 17,000 TCR beta sequences with specific HLA alleles at a false discovery rate of 0.05. The classifier was reported to diagnose cytomegalovirus status with high specificity and sensitivity in both the original and validation cohorts. Because HLA typing was unavailable for some donors at each locus, only the typed subset was used in association tests. The study listed 150 to 200 TCR beta chains as associated with cytomegalovirus. Linkage disequilibrium might explain the correlated functional status among segregating V segments, but an unknown experimental factor could not be excluded. When HLA alleles, especially DR and DQ, strongly co-occurred, TCR associations were difficult to assign to individual alleles. A further reported finding was that TCR beta sequences accurately predicted the HLA-A and HLA-B alleles for most subjects in the first cohort. This cohort had only TCR beta chains sequenced, and the lack of alpha or paired-chain data limited which features could be detected. A later analysis found that most CMV-associated TCR beta chains appeared HLA-restricted, with HLA associations seemingly driven largely by CMV exposure. In an earlier analysis of some 540 of the donors, most TCR beta V segments appeared in productive rearrangements about 87% or about 30% of the time, broadly matching IMGT annotations. It was suggested by the authors that the approach could potentially be generalized to other disease states and immunological phenotypes. Three of the identified cytomegalovirus-associated TCR beta chains were confirmed in vitro to be specific for cytomegalovirus antigens. A later genetic analysis associated a missense DCLRE1C variant with V-gene and J-gene trimming of TCR beta chains, and an independent cohort replicated the association. CMV serostatus was the only immune exposure information available for the cohort. According to a later analysis, parvovirus B19, influenza, CMV and Epstein-Barr virus appeared linked to several top co-occurrence clusters.

The CDR3 numbers 14 residues from cysteine through phenylalanine. The kept DNA is CDR3 alone, 42 bases in frame from the first base. The germline V gene encodes CDR1 SEHNR and CDR2 FQNEAQ (reference sequence). Here V drops 4 bases and J drops 2 bases, and the junction holds 3 bases not matched to any gene. A note on this clone: The specificity of this receptor is unknown. No much larger clone exists at a distance of one base, and base qualities are not known.

The cohort comprised several hundred healthy bone marrow donors. At the time of sampling, all cohort members were nominally healthy, though unrecorded immune exposures were likely present. The donor tested CMV seropositive and was one of the 289 seropositive cohort members. Every donor gave a peripheral blood sample, and the peripheral blood mononuclear cells from that sample were used for TCR beta sequencing. The Qiagen DNeasy Blood Extraction Kit was used to extract genomic DNA from the blood cell samples. Library generation was performed with the immunoSEQ multiplex PCR assay. For the multiplex PCR, a mixture combining 60 forward primers for TCR Vbeta segments and 13 reverse primers for TCR Jbeta segments was used. Amplification of the CDR3 region of rearranged TCR beta genes was performed with a multiplex PCR assay on genomic DNA. The amplified TCR beta libraries were sequenced on the Illumina HiSeq System as 87-base-pair reads. The authors' analysis ran thus. A later analysis tallied about 77 million unique TCR beta chains across the 666 repertoires, and around 12 million of those chains were shared by two or more donors. A nearest-neighbor algorithm error-corrected the raw reads and collapsed the reads into unique sequences, merging closely related sequences to remove PCR and sequencing errors. CDR3 sequences were aligned to IMGT reference sequences to assign V, D and J gene segments. For a sequence to be retained, at least a six-nucleotide match to both a V gene segment and a J gene segment was required. Rearrangements were called productive when the CDR3 lacked stop codons and stayed in frame with V and J; all others were non-productive. Following IMGT convention, CDR3 was defined as the stretch from the second conserved V-encoded cysteine to the conserved J-encoded phenylalanine. The earlier analysis of about 500 of the donors excluded sequences that lacked an unambiguous match to a single V gene segment. In an earlier analysis of several hundred of the donors, V segments were called functional above 56.7% productive rearrangements and were called segregating when the between-donor standard deviation exceeded 5%. A statistical classification framework was built for diagnosing cytomegalovirus status from the catalog of TCR beta chain sequences. In a later analysis, TCR nucleotide sequences were compared against IMGT/GENE-DB human TR gene sequences so that V and J genes could be assigned. A later analysis assigned CDR3 sequences and most-parsimonious VDJ recombination scenarios with the TCRdist pipeline. In a later analysis, each TCR beta chain was defined by its CDR3 amino acid sequence together with its V-gene family, and reads without a unique V-gene family were excluded. In a later analysis, approximately 590 highly shared, low-generation-probability nucleotide sequences were removed to address suspected cross-contamination and a sequencing artifact. For each public chain, a later analysis derived a clonal expansion index from normalized ranks of inferred template counts within each repertoire. Generation probabilities in a later analysis came from a VDJ recombination model fitted to out-of-frame rearrangements, and those results were checked against IGoR. In a later analysis, TCR-TCR, TCR-HLA and TCR-CMV co-occurrence was scored with hypergeometric tests, and a repertoire-size bias correction was applied to TCR pairs. To estimate false discovery rates, a later analysis permuted the HLA or CMV assignments 20 times. In a later analysis, co-occurring TCRs were grouped with DBSCAN, and TCRdist sequence similarity was added when clustering was performed within HLA-allele-positive subsets. For co-occurrence clustering, repertoires with fewer than 30,000 or more than 120,000 public chains were excluded, along with four or five repertoires with anomalous nucleotide sharing. TCRdb took this table from immuneACCESS and kept in-frame rearrangements with V and J called. Such tables lack part of the clones; where checked against another copy, unresolved V genes explain under half of the gap, and the rest is unexplained. V and J calls and clone size are as listed in that table; D and trimming were resolved from the DNA. Present in this sample are over 70,000 clones, 70% to 85% of which were seen just once. The ten largest clonotypes hold 20% to 25% of the sample.

This receptor was obtained from a man aged 25 to 40 in good health and CMV-seropositive. The sample consisted of PBMCs. The V and J segments used are TRBV7-9 and TRBJ2-5; 8 bases in the middle match TRBD1. The DNA sequence is as follows: TGTGCCAGCAGCTCCTGGACAGGGCAAGAGACCCAGTACTTC. This is translated as CASSSWTGQETQYF. Extended through the reference TRBV7-9 and TRBJ2-5 proteins, this CDR3 yields the full variable domain: DTGVSQNPRHKITKRGQNVTFRCDPISEHNRLYWYRQTLGQGPEFLTYFQNEAQLEKSRLLSDRFSAERPKGSFSTLEIQRTEQGDSAMYLCASSSWTGQETQYFGPGTRLLVL.